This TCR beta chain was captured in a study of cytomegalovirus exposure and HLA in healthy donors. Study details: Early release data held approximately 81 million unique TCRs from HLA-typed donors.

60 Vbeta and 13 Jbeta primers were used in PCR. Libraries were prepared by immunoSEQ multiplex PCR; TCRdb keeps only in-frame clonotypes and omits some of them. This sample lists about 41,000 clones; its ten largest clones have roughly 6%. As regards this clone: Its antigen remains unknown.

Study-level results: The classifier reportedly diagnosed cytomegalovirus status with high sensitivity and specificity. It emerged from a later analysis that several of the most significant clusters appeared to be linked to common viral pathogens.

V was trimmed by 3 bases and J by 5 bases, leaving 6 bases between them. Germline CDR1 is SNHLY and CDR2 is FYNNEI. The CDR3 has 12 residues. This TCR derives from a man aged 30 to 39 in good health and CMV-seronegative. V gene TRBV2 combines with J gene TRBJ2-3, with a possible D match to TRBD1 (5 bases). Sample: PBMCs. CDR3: CASSDQGDTQYF. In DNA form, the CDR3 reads TGTGCCAGCAGTGACCAGGGAGATACGCAGTATTTT. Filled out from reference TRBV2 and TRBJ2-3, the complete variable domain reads EPEVTQTPSHQVTQMGQEVILRCVPISNHLYFYWYRQILGQKVEFLVSFYNNEISEKSEIFDDQFSVERPDGSNFTLKIRSTKLEDSAMYFCASSDQGDTQYFGPGTRLTVL.